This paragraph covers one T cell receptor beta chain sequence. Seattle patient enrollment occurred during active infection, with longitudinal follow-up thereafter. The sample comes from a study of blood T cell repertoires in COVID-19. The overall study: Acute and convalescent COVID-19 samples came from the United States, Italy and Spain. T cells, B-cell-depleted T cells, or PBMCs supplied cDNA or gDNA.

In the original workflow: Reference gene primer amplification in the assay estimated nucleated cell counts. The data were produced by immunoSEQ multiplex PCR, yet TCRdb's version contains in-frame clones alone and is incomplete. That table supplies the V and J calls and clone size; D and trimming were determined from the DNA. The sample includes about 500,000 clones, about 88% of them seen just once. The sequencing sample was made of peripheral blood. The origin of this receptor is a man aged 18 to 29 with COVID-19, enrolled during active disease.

CDR3 residues: CAITGGNSYEQYF. In DNA form, the CDR3 reads TGTGCCATAACAGGGGGGAACTCCTACGAGCAGTACTTC. The chain uses TRBV10-3 and TRBJ2-7, with 8 bases lining up with TRBD1. CDR3 length: 13 residues. Looked up from germline, CDR1 is ENHRY and CDR2 is SYGVKD. Trimming at V came to 9 bases and at J to 0 bases, leaving 4 bases not matched to a gene.